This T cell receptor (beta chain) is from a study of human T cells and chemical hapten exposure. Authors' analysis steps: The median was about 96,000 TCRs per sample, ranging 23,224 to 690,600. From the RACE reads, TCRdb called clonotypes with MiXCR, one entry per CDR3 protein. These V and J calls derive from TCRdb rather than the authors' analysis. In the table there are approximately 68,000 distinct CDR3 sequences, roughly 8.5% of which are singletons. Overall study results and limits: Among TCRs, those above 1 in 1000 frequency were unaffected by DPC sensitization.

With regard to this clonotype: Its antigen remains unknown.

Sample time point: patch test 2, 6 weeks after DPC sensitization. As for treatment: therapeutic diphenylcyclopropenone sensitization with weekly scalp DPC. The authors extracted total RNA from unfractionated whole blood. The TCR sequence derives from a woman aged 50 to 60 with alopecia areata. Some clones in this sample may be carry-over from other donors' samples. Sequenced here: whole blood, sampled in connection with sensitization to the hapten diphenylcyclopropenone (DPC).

For the CDR3, the DNA is TGTGCCAGCAGCTTGGTGCTAGCCCAAAGGGACAATGAGCAGTTCTTC. This encodes CASSLVLAQRDNEQFF. J is TRBJ2-1 and V is TRBV5-8, with D perhaps matching TRBD2 (5 bases). This CDR3 is 16 amino acids long. The germline CDR1 and CDR2 sequences are SGHTS and YDEGEE. The germline V and J ends were trimmed by 0 bases and 5 bases, with 15 bases remaining between them.